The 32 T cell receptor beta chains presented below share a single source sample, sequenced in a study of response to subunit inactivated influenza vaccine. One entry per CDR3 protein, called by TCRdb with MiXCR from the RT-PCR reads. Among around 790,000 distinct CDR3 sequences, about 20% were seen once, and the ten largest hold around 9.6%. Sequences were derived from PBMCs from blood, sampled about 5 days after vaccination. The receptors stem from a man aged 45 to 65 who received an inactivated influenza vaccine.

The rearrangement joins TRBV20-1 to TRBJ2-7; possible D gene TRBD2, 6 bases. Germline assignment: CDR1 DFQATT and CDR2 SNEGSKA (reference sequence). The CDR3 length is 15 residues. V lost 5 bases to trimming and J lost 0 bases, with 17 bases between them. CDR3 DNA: TGCAGTGCTCCCCAAAGACTAGGCGTCTCCTACGAGCAGTACTTC. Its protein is CSAPQRLGVSYEQYF.

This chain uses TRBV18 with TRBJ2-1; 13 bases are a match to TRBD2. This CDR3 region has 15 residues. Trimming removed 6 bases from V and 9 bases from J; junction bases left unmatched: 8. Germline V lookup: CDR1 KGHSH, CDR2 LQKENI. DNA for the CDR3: TGTGCCAGCTCCCTCGGGACTAGCGGGAATGGTGAGCAGTTCTTC. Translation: CASSLGTSGNGEQFF.

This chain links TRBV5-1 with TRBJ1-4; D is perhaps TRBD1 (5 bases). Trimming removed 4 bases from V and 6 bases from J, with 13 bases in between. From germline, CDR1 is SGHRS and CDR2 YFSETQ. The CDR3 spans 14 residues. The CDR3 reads CASSRGTRDEKLFF. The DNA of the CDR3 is TGCGCCAGCAGCCGCGGGACCCGAGATGAAAAACTGTTTTTT.

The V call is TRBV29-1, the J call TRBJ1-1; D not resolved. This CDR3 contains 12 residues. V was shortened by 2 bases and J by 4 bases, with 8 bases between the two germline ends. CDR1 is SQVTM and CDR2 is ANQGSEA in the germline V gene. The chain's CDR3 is CSVEKYTTEAFF. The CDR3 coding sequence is TGCAGCGTTGAAAAGTATACCACTGAAGCTTTCTTT.

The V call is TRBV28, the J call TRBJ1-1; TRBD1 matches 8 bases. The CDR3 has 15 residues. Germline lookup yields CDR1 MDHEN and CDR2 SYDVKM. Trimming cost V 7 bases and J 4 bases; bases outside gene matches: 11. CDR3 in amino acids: CASTFTGGLGTEAFF. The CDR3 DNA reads TGTGCCAGCACCTTCACAGGGGGACTCGGCACTGAAGCTTTCTTT. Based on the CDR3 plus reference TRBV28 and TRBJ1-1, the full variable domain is DVKVTQSSRYLVKRTGEKVFLECVQDMDHENMFWYRQDPGLGLRLIYFSYDVKMKEKGDIPEGYSVSREKKERFSLILESASTNQTSMYLCASTFTGGLGTEAFFGQGTRLTVV.

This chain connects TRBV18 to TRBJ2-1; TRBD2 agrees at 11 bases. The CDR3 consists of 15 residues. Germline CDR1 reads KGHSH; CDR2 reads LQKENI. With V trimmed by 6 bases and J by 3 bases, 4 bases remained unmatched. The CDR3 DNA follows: TGTGCCAGCTCTCAGACTAGCGGGAACTACAATGAGCAGTTCTTC. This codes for CASSQTSGNYNEQFF.

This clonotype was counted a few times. The CDR3 reads CSARWAGGESGAKNIQYF. The DNA of the CDR3 is TGCAGTGCTAGGTGGGCGGGAGGGGAGAGTGGAGCCAAAAACATTCAGTACTTC. V and J are TRBV20-1 and TRBJ2-4, with 9 bases that match TRBD2. This CDR3 has 18 residues. The J segment lost 0 bases and the V segment lost 3 bases, leaving 12 bases of the junction unmatched. Germline V gives CDR1 DFQATT, CDR2 SNEGSKA (reference sequence).

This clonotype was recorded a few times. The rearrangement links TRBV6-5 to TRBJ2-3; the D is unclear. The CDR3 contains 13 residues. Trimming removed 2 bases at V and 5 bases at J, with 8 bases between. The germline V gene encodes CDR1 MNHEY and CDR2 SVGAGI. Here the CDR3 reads CASSYEWGDTQYF. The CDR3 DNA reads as TGTGCCAGCAGTTACGAGTGGGGAGATACGCAGTATTTT.

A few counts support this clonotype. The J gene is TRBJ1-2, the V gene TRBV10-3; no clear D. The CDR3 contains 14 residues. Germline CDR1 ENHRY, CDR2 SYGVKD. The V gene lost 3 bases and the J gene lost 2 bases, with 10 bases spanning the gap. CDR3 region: CAISDKGRNYGYTF. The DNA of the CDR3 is TGTGCCATCAGTGACAAGGGTAGAAACTATGGCTACACCTTC.

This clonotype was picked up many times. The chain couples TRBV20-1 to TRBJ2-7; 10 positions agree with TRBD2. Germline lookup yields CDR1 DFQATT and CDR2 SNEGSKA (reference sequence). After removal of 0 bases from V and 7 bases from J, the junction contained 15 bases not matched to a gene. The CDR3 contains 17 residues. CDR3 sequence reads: CSARDIMASGGIGEQYF. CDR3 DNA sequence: TGCAGTGCTAGAGATATAATGGCTAGCGGGGGAATAGGTGAGCAGTACTTC.

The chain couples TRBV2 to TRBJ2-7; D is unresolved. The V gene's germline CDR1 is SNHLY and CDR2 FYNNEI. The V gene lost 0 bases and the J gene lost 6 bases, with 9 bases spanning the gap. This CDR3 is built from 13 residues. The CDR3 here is CASSEARTSEQYF. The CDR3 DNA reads TGTGCCAGCAGTGAAGCAAGGACGTCCGAGCAGTACTTC. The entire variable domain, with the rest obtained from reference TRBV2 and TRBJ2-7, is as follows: EPEVTQTPSHQVTQMGQEVILRCVPISNHLYFYWYRQILGQKVEFLVSFYNNEISEKSEIFDDQFSVERPDGSNFTLKIRSTKLEDSAMYFCASSEARTSEQYFGPGTRLTVT.

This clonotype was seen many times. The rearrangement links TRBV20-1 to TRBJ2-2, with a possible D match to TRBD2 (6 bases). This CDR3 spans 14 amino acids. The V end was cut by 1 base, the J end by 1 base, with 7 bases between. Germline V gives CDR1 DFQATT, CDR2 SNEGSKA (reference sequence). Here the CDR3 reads CSARVGGNTGELFF. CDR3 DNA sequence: TGCAGTGCTAGAGTCGGGGGGAACACCGGGGAGCTGTTTTTT.

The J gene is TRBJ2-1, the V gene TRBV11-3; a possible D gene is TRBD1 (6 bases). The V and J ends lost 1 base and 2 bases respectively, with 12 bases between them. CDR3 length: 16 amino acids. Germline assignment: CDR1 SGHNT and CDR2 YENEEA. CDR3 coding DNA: TGTGCCAGCAGCTTAGGTGGGTGGGGGCCCTACAATGAGCAGTTCTTC. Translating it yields CASSLGGWGPYNEQFF.

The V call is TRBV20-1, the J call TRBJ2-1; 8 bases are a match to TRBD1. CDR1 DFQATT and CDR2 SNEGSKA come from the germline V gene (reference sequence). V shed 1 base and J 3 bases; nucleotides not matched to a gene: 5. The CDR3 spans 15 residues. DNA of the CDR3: TGCAGTGCTAGAGTCACGGGACAGGTCTACAATGAGCAGTTCTTC. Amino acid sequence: CSARVTGQVYNEQFF.

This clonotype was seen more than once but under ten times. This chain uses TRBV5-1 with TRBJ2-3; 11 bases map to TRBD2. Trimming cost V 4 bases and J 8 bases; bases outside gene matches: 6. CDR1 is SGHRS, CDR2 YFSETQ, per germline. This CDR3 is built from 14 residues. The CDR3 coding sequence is TGCGCCAGCAGCCAGACTAGCGGGAAGGGTACGCAGTATTTT. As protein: CASSQTSGKGTQYF.

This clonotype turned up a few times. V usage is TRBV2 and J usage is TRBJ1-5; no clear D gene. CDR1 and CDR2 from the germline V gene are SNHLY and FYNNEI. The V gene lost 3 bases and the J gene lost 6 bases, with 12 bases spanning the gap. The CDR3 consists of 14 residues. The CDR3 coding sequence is TGTGCCAGCAGTGACACAAACTGGGGTCAGCCCCAGCATTTT. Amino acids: CASSDTNWGQPQHF.

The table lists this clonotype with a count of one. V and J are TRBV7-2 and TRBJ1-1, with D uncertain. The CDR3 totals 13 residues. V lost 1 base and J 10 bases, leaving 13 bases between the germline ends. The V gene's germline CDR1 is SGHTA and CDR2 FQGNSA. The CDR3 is CASSLGGVAGAFF. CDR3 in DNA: TGTGCCAGCAGCTTAGGTGGGGTGGCAGGAGCTTTCTTT. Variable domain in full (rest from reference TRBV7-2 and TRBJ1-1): GAGVSQSPSNKVTEKGKDVELRCDPISGHTALYWYRQSLGQGLEFLIYFQGNSAPDKSGLPSDRFSAERTGGSVSTLTIQRTQQEDSAVYLCASSLGGVAGAFFGQGTRLTVV.

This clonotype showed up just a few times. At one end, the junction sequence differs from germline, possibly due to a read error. The CDR3 sequence: CASSQDGGFQSQHF. The CDR3 bases are TGCGCCAGCAGCCAAGATGGAGGATTTCAGTCCCAGCATTTT. The rearrangement links TRBV4-1 to TRBJ1-5, with unresolved D. CDR1 is MGHRA, CDR2 YSYEKL, per germline. This CDR3 is built from 14 residues.

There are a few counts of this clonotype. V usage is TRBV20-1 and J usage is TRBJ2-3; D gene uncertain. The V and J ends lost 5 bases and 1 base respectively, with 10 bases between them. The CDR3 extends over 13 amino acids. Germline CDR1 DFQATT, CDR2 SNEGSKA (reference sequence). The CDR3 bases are TGCAGTGCTGGGCGGCTCGGCACAGATACGCAGTATTTT. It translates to CSAGRLGTDTQYF.

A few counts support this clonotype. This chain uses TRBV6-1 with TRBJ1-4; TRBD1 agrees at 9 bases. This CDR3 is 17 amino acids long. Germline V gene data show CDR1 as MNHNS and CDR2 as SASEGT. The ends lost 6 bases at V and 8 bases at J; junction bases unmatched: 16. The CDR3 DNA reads TGTGCCAGCAGCACCAGCCCGGGACAGGGTATATCAGAAAAACTGTTTTTT. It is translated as CASSTSPGQGISEKLFF.

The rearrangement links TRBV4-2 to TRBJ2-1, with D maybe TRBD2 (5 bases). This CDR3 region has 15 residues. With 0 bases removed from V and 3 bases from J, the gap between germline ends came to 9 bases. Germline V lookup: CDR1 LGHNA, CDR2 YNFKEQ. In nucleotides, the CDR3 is TGTGCCAGCAGCCAAGATCGGGGTCTCTACAATGAGCAGTTCTTC. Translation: CASSQDRGLYNEQFF.

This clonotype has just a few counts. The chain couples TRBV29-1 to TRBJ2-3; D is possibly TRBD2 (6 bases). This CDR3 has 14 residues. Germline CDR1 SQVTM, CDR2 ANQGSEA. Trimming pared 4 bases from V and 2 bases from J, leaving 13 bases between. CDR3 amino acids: CSVVRRVPTDTQYF. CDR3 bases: TGCAGCGTTGTTAGGAGGGTGCCCACAGATACGCAGTATTTT.

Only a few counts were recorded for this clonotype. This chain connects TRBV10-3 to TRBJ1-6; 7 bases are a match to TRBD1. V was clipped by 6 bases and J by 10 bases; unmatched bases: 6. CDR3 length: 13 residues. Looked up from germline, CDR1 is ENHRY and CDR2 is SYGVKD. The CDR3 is CAIRLTGESPLHF. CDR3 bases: TGTGCCATCAGGTTAACAGGGGAGTCACCCCTCCACTTT.

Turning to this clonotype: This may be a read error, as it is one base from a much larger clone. In DNA, the CDR3 is TGTGCCAGCAGAACTGGGACTAACGATGAGCAGTTCTTC. Protein product: CASRTGTNDEQFF. The chain links TRBV3-1 to TRBJ2-1; 7 bases fit TRBD2. Looked up from germline, CDR1 is LGHDT and CDR2 is YNNKEL (reference sequence). This CDR3 comprises 13 residues. The V and J ends lost 6 bases and 8 bases, in that order; junction bases with no gene match: 7.

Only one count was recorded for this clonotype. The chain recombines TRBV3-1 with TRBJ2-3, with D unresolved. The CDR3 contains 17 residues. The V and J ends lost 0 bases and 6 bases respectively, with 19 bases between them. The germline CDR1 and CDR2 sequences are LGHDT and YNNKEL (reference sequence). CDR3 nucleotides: TGTGCCAGCAGCCAAGAGTATACTGACCCGAGGCTCGATACGCAGTATTTT. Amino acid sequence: CASSQEYTDPRLDTQYF.

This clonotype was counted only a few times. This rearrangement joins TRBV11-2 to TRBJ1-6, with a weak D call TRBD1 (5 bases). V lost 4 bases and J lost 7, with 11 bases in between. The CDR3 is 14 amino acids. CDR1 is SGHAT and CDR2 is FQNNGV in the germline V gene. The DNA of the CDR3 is TGTGCCAGCAGCTGGAGGGGTTTAAATTCACCCCTCCACTTT. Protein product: CASSWRGLNSPLHF. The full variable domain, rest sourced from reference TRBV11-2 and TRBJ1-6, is EAGVAQSPRYKIIEKRQSVAFWCNPISGHATLYWYQQILGQGPKLLIQFQNNGVVDDSQLPKDRFSAERLKGVDSTLKIQPAKLEDSAVYLCASSWRGLNSPLHFGNGTRLTVT.

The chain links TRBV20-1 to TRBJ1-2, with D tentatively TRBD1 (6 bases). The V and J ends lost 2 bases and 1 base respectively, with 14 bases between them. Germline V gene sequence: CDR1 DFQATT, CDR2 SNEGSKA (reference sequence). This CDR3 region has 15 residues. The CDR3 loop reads CSARSPQDSNYGYTF. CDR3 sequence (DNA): TGCAGTGCTAGATCACCTCAGGACAGTAACTATGGCTACACCTTC.

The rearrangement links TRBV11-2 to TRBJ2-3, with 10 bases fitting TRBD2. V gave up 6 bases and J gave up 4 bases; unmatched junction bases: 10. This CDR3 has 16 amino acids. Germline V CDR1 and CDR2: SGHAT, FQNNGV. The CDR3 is CASSFTSGIRADTQYF. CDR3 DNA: TGTGCCAGCAGTTTCACTAGCGGGATTAGGGCAGATACGCAGTATTTT.

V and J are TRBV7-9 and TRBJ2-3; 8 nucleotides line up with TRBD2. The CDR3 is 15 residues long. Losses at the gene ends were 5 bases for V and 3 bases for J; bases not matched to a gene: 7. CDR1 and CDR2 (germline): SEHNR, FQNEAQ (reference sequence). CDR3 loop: CASSPIAGLTDTQYF. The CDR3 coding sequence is TGTGCCAGCAGCCCGATAGCGGGATTGACAGATACGCAGTATTTT.

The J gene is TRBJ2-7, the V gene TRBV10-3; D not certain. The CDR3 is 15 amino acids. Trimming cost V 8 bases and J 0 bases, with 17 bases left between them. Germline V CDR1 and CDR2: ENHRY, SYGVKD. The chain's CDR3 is CAISPRAVSSYEQYF. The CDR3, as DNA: TGTGCCATCTCCCCTCGGGCAGTCAGCTCCTACGAGCAGTACTTC.

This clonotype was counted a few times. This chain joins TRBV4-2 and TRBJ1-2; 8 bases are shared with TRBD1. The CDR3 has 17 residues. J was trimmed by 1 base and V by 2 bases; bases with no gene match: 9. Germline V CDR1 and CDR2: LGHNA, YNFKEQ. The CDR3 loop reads CASSQKRGTGDNYGYTF. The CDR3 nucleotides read TGTGCCAGCAGCCAAAAAAGGGGGACAGGCGATAACTATGGCTACACCTTC.

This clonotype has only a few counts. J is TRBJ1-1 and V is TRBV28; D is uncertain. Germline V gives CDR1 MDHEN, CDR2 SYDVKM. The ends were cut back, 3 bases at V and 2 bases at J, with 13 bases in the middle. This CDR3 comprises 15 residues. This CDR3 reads CASSFRPGVNTEAFF. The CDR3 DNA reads TGTGCCAGCAGTTTTCGGCCCGGGGTTAACACTGAAGCTTTCTTT.